This T cell receptor beta chain was captured in a study of blood T cell repertoires in COVID-19. Across the study: Acute-phase and convalescent COVID-19 samples originated in the United States, Italy and Spain. The cDNA or gDNA used as material had been derived from T cells, B-cell-depleted T cells, or PBMCs.

The CDR3 is 17 amino acids. Germline assignment: CDR1 MNHNS and CDR2 SASEGT. Unmatched junction bases numbered 13, after V lost 2 bases and J lost 7 bases. Methods used by the authors: Using reference gene primer amplification, nucleated cell counts were estimated. Repertoires were generated with immunoSEQ multiplex PCR, while TCRdb's copy carries only in-frame clones and drops some. V and J calls plus clone size are reproduced from that table; the DNA served to infer D and trimming. This sample has roughly 200,000 clones, with 65% to 90% found just once. The chain employs TRBV6-1 and TRBJ2-2; TRBD1 matches 7 bases. The sequence derives from a human donor in a cohort sampled during active COVID-19. Sequencing used peripheral blood. CDR3 sequence reads: CASSESYRDSISGELFF. Written as DNA, the CDR3 is TGTGCCAGCAGTGAATCCTACCGGGACAGTATCAGCGGGGAGCTGTTTTTT.